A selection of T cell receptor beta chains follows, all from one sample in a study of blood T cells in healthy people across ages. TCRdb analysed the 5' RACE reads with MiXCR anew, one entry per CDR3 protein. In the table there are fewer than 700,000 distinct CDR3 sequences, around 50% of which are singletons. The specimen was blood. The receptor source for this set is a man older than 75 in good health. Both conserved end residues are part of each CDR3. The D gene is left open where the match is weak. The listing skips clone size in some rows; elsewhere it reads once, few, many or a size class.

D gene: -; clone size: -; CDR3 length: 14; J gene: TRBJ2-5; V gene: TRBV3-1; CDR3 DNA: TGTGCCAGCAGCCCGACAAATACCCAAGAGACCCAGTACTTC; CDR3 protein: CASSPTNTQETQYF
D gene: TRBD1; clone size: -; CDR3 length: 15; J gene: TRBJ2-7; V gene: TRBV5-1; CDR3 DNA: TGCGCCAGCAGCCCCCAGGGGGTGGAATCCTACGAGCAGTACTTC; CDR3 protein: CASSPQGVESYEQYF
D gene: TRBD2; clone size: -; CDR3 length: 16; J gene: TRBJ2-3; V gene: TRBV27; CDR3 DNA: TGTGCCAGCAGATTAACTAGCGGGGGCCTCGGCGACGCTTTGTATTTT; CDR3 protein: CASRLTSGGLGDALYF
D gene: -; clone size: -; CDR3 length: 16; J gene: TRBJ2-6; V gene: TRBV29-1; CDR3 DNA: TGCAGCGCCACTACAGAGACTGGCTCTGGGGCCAACGTCCTGACTTTC; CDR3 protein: CSATTETGSGANVLTF
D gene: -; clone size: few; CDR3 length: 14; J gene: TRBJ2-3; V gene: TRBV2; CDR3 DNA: TGTGCCAGCAGTGCGACCTCAGGGGCAGATACGCAGTATTTT; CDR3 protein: CASSATSGADTQYF
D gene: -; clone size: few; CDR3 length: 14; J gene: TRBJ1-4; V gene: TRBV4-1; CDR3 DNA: TGCGCCAGCAGCTCTGGACAGAGGGCTTATGGACTGTTTTTT; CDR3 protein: CASSSGQRAYGLFF
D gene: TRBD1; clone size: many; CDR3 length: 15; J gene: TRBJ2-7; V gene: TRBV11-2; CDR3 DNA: TGTGCCAGCAGCTTAAGTAGGACAGGGACCTACGAGCAGTACTTC; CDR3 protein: CASSLSRTGTYEQYF
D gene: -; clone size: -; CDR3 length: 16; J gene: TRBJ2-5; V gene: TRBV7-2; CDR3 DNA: TGTGCCAGCAGCTTAACGGGACGTACGTCAGGGGAGACCCAGTACTTC; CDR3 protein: CASSLTGRTSGETQYF
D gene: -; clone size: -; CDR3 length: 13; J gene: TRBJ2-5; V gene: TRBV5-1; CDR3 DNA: TGCGCCAGCAGCTTTATCCCCAGGGAGACCCAGTACTTC; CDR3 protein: CASSFIPRETQYF
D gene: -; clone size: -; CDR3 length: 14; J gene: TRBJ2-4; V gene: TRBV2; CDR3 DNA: TGTGCCAGCAGTGTTGAAAAGGCTAAAAACATTCAGTACTTC; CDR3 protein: CASSVEKAKNIQYF
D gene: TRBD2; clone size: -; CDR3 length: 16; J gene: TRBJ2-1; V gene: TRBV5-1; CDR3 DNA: TGCGCCAGCAGCTTGGTACTAGCGGGGACTTACAATGAGCAGTTCTTC; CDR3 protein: CASSLVLAGTYNEQFF